Listed below are T cell receptor beta chains from one sample, sequenced in a study of T cell repertoires in cytomegalovirus infection. One entry per CDR3 protein, called by TCRdb with MiXCR from the reads. The sample lists 600,000 to 800,000 distinct CDR3 sequences; around 24% were seen once. Sequencing used CD8+ T cells from PBMCs. These receptors originate from a human donor in good health (CMV status not recorded). Some clones in this sample may be carry-over from other donors' samples. CDR3s include the opening cysteine and the closing phenylalanine or tryptophan. The order of the fields is V gene, D gene, clone size, J gene, CDR3 protein, CDR3 DNA. A D gene is named only where the DNA matches it firmly. Clone size is given for some rows only: seen once, a few or many times, or a class if the clone is expanded.

>TRBV7-6|-|many|TRBJ2-7
CASSSLGVGDSYEQYF
TGTGCCAGCAGCTCACTGGGGGTTGGGGACTCCTACGAGCAGTACTTC
>TRBV4-1|TRBD1|few|TRBJ2-1
CASSQETRTGSYNEQFF
TGCGCCAGCAGCCAAGAAACGAGGACAGGCTCCTACAATGAGCAGTTCTTC
>TRBV7-6|-|-|TRBJ2-6
CASSSAASLDSGANVLTF
TGTGCCAGCAGCTCCGCCGCCTCGTTGGATTCTGGGGCCAACGTCCTGACTTTC
>TRBV7-8|-|many|TRBJ2-2
CASSLSSRSTGELFF
TGTGCCAGCAGCTTGTCCTCCAGGAGCACCGGGGAGCTGTTTTTT
>TRBV29-1|-|-|TRBJ2-1
CSVGPGAPYNEQFF
TGCAGCGTAGGACCTGGGGCCCCCTACAATGAGCAGTTCTTC
>TRBV10-3|TRBD1|-|TRBJ2-2
CAIWTGIGLNTGELFF
TGTGCCATTTGGACAGGGATAGGTTTGAACACCGGGGAGCTGTTTTTT
>TRBV4-3|-|-|TRBJ1-5
CASSQEGSQPQHF
TGCGCCAGCAGCCAAGAGGGGAGTCAGCCCCAGCATTTT
>TRBV29-1|TRBD1|few|TRBJ2-7
CSVEGQGAPYEQYF
TGCAGCGTTGAGGGACAGGGGGCTCCCTACGAGCAGTACTTC
>TRBV19|-|few|TRBJ1-5
CASSRVIIGNQPQHF
TGTGCCAGTAGTAGAGTAATCATCGGCAATCAGCCCCAGCATTTT
>TRBV19|TRBD1|few|TRBJ1-1
CASRSGQGMYTEAFF
TGTGCCAGTAGATCGGGACAGGGAATGTACACTGAAGCTTTCTTT
>TRBV29-1|TRBD1|-|TRBJ2-7
CSVEDRKQGECF
TGCAGCGTTGAAGATCGAAAACAGGGGGAGTGCTTC
>TRBV6-2/TRBV6-3|TRBD2|-|TRBJ2-1
CASFGSTSGATYNEQFF
TGTGCCAGCTTCGGTTCGACTAGCGGGGCAACCTACAATGAGCAGTTCTTC
>TRBV14|-|-|TRBJ2-1
CASSHPFLRTACLEQFF
TGTGCCAGCAGCCATCCGTTCCTGAGGACAGCCTGTTTGGAGCAGTTCTTC
>TRBV19|TRBD1|few|TRBJ1-5
CASSAGTGGGQPQHF
TGTGCCAGTAGCGCCGGGACAGGGGGAGGGCAGCCCCAGCATTTT
>TRBV7-9|TRBD1|few|TRBJ2-7
CASSLVLATDRVGYEQYF
TGTGCCAGCAGCTTAGTCCTTGCCACTGACAGGGTAGGCTACGAGCAGTACTTC
>TRBV20-1|-|-|TRBJ2-7
CSASAKGVSYEQYF
TGCAGTGCTAGCGCTAAAGGGGTCTCCTACGAGCAGTACTTC
>TRBV28|-|few|TRBJ2-2
CASSLNPGGSDTGELFF
TGTGCCAGCAGCTTGAATCCTGGGGGGTCGGACACCGGGGAGCTGTTTTTT
>TRBV12-3/TRBV12-4|-|few|TRBJ1-6
CASSSGGGGNSLHF
TGTGCCAGCAGTAGCGGAGGCGGAGGGAACTCCCTCCACTTT
>TRBV6-5|-|few|TRBJ2-1
CASSPDPGSGRDEQFF
TGTGCCAGCAGTCCAGACCCCGGTTCGGGCAGGGATGAGCAGTTCTTC
>TRBV7-3|TRBD1|-|TRBJ2-1
CASSSTGTDSYNEQFF
TGTGCCAGCAGCTCCACCGGGACAGATTCCTACAATGAGCAGTTCTTC
>TRBV14|TRBD1|-|TRBJ1-1
CASSQWGQVLDTEAFF
TGTGCCAGCAGCCAGTGGGGACAGGTATTGGACACTGAAGCTTTCTTT
>TRBV6-5|TRBD2|-|TRBJ2-1
CASAFLGLEGNEQFF
TGTGCCAGCGCTTTTTTGGGACTAGAAGGTAATGAGCAGTTCTTC
>TRBV7-2|-|many|TRBJ2-3
CASEGGNTDTQYF
TGTGCCAGCGAGGGGGGAAACACAGATACGCAGTATTTT
>TRBV7-9|-|many|TRBJ1-2
CASSVKTPNYGYTF
TGTGCCAGCAGCGTAAAGACACCTAACTATGGCTACACCTTC
>TRBV6-2/TRBV6-3|-|few|TRBJ1-6
CASRPDEFYNSPLHF
TGTGCCAGCAGACCAGATGAGTTCTATAATTCACCCCTCCACTTT
>TRBV19|TRBD2|-|TRBJ2-3
CASSIGPLGLEVPDTQYF
TGTGCCAGTAGTATTGGGCCTTTAGGACTAGAGGTCCCAGATACGCAGTATTTT
>TRBV6-1|-|once|TRBJ2-7
CANTGNDEQYF
TGTGCCAACACGGGGAACGACGAGCAGTACTTC
>TRBV12-3/TRBV12-4|-|-|TRBJ2-1
CASSLWGGPYNEQFF
TGTGCCAGCAGTTTATGGGGGGGCCCCTACAATGAGCAGTTCTTC
>TRBV19|-|-|TRBJ1-5
CASSIKGHQPQHF
TGTGCCAGTAGTATCAAGGGGCACCAGCCCCAGCATTTT
>TRBV28|TRBD1|-|TRBJ1-2
CASSFGTAYGNTF
TGTGCCAGCAGTTTTGGGACAGCCTATGGCAACACCTTC
>TRBV5-1|-|few|TRBJ1-2
CASSRRQRDNYGYTF
TGCGCCAGCAGCAGACGACAGAGAGATAACTATGGCTACACCTTC
>TRBV23-1|-|-|TRBJ1-5
CAGGPQSNQPQHF
TGCGCCGGCGGCCCCCAGAGCAATCAGCCCCAGCATTTT
>TRBV20-1|-|few|TRBJ1-6
CSAPLSSYNSPLHF
TGCAGTGCCCCATTGAGCTCCTATAATTCACCCCTCCACTTT
>TRBV2|-|many|TRBJ1-5
CASSERGSQFDQPQHF
TGTGCCAGCAGTGAAAGGGGTAGTCAGTTCGATCAGCCCCAGCATTTT
>TRBV20-1|TRBD1|-|TRBJ2-1
CSAQHGAGTDYNEQFF
TGCAGTGCCCAACACGGGGCCGGGACAGACTACAATGAGCAGTTCTTC
>TRBV7-8|-|many|TRBJ1-1
CASSLLSGEAFF
TGTGCCAGCAGCTTATTATCGGGTGAAGCTTTCTTT
>TRBV27|-|few|TRBJ2-1
CASSHTGNHEQFF
TGTGCCAGCAGTCATACAGGGAACCATGAGCAGTTCTTC
>TRBV7-4|TRBD1|-|TRBJ2-7
CASSTQDRGNEQYF
TGTGCCAGCAGCACCCAGGACAGGGGGAACGAGCAGTACTTC
>TRBV7-2|TRBD1|many|TRBJ1-1
CASSLPLTGTNTEAFF
TGTGCCAGCAGCTTACCTCTGACAGGGACGAACACTGAAGCTTTCTTT
>TRBV20-1|-|-|TRBJ2-1
CSAPEERRTYNEQFF
TGCAGTGCCCCCGAGGAGCGGCGTACCTACAATGAGCAGTTCTTC